Listed below are T cell receptor beta chains from one sample, sequenced in a study of identical twins. In TCRdb, the 5' RACE reads were re-called with MiXCR into one record per CDR3 protein. This repertoire shows around 1.7 million distinct CDR3 sequences, about 32% found once; its top ten account for approximately 0.25%. Input material: cord blood. These receptors originate from a newborn girl in good health. The CDR3 runs from the conserved cysteine through the conserved F or W. The D gene is left open where the match is weak. The size entry is marked missing in some rows and otherwise reads once, few, many or a size class.

>.|TRBJ2-1|TRBD2|TRBV5-1
TGCGCCAGCAGCTTGGGGCGCCTTAGACTAGCGGGAGACGATGAGCAGTTCTTC
CASSLGRLRLAGDDEQFF
>.|TRBJ2-7|TRBD2|TRBV6-6
TGTTCCAGCAGAGTTACCGGGGGGGACACCTACGAGCAGTACTTC
CSSRVTGGDTYEQYF
>.|TRBJ1-1|.|TRBV2
TGTGCCAGCAGTGAGGGGGAAACCGGGACAAGGGATACCTGGAACACTGAAGCTTTCTTT
CASSEGETGTRDTWNTEAFF
>.|TRBJ2-1|.|TRBV28
TGTACCAGCAGTTCGATACTAGTGGGAGCCCCCAATGAGCAGTTCTTC
CTSSSILVGAPNEQFF
>.|TRBJ1-2|.|TRBV24-1
TGTGCCACCAGTGATCCAGACCTTAACTATGGCTACACCTTC
CATSDPDLNYGYTF
>.|TRBJ2-1|.|TRBV7-9
TGTGCCACCGACCCCAGTGAGGGGTACAATGAGCAGTTCTTC
CATDPSEGYNEQFF
>.|TRBJ2-5|TRBD2|TRBV7-2
TGTGCCAGCAGCTTCGATGGGACTAGAAGTACGAGCATGCAGCCGTACTTC
CASSFDGTRSTSMQPYF
>.|TRBJ2-3|.|TRBV3-1
TGTGCCAGCAGCCAACACCCCACCACAGATACGCAGTATTTT
CASSQHPTTDTQYF
>.|TRBJ1-1|.|TRBV14
TGTGCCAGCAGCCAAGATCTAACTGAAGAGGGGGTGTGGAACACTGAAGCTTTCTTT
CASSQDLTEEGVWNTEAFF
>.|TRBJ2-2|.|TRBV28
TGTGCCAGCCTGATCAGGGGGGCCGGGGAGCTGTTTTTT
CASLIRGAGELFF
>.|TRBJ2-3|.|TRBV7-8
TGTGCCAGCAGCTTAAAACGACTAGAGTTAACAGATACGCAGTATTTT
CASSLKRLELTDTQYF
>few|TRBJ2-1|TRBD2|TRBV29-1
TGCAGCGTTGGGGGTAGCGGGGGGGGGAGCTCCTACAATGAGCAGTTCTTC
CSVGGSGGGSSYNEQFF
>.|TRBJ1-2|TRBD1|TRBV25-1
TGTGCCAGCAGTGCCAACCACCGCGAGGGGGCCGATGGCTACACCTTC
CASSANHREGADGYTF
>.|TRBJ1-5|.|TRBV9
TGTGCCAGCAGCGCAACGGTTAGCAATCAGCCCCAGCATTTT
CASSATVSNQPQHF
>.|TRBJ2-7|.|TRBV6-7
TGTGCCAGCAGACCCTTTTCCTACGAGCAGTACTTC
CASRPFSYEQYF
>.|TRBJ2-7|.|TRBV7-8
TGTGCCAGCAGCTTAGGTAGCGAGTTCTCCTACGAGCAGTACTTC
CASSLGSEFSYEQYF
>.|TRBJ2-1|TRBD1|TRBV28
TGTGCCAGCAGGCGAACAGGGGTCCCCTACAATGAGCAGTTCTTC
CASRRTGVPYNEQFF
>many|TRBJ2-7|.|TRBV27
TGTGCCAGCAGTTTCGCAGGGAGCTCCTACGAGCAGTACTTC
CASSFAGSSYEQYF
>few|TRBJ2-1|TRBD2|TRBV20-1
TGCAGTGCTAGAGATCTACGGGGGGGCCTCTACAATGAGCAGTTCTTC
CSARDLRGGLYNEQFF
>.|TRBJ2-3|TRBD2|TRBV20-1
TGCAGTGCTAGAGATCTAGCGGGAAGGTTAGATACGCAGTATTTT
CSARDLAGRLDTQYF
>.|TRBJ1-5|.|TRBV10-3
TGTGCCATCAGTGAGCCGAGGGAGGGCCCCAATCAGCCCCAGCATTTT
CAISEPREGPNQPQHF
>.|TRBJ2-3|.|TRBV9
TGTGCCAGCAGCCCAAATAGCGGATATACGCAGTATTTT
CASSPNSGYTQYF
>many|TRBJ2-3|TRBD2|TRBV28
TGTGCCAGCAGTTTTTTAGCGGGTCTCACAGATACGCAGTATTTT
CASSFLAGLTDTQYF
>.|TRBJ2-3|.|TRBV6-1
TGTGCCAGCAGTCCACACAAGCGGAGCACAGATACGCAGTATTTT
CASSPHKRSTDTQYF
>.|TRBJ2-5|.|TRBV20-1
TGCAGTGCCCTCCGGGAGCAGGGTGGAGAGGCCCAGTACTTC
CSALREQGGEAQYF
>.|TRBJ1-1|.|TRBV3-1
TGTGCCAGCAGCCAAGATACCCTATTGAACACTGAAGCTTTCTTT
CASSQDTLLNTEAFF
>many|TRBJ1-2|.|TRBV10-3
TGTGCCATCAAAGTAGCCGCTTCACCTTATGGCTACACCTTC
CAIKVAASPYGYTF
>many|TRBJ2-5|.|TRBV12-3/TRBV12-4
TGTGCCAGCAGTTTCAACAGGGAAGAGACCCAGTACTTC
CASSFNREETQYF
>few|TRBJ2-1|TRBD2|TRBV3-1
TGTGCCAGCAGCCCAAGGGGAGGACTAGCTGGTGATGAGCAGTTCTTC
CASSPRGGLAGDEQFF